Sequencing of this T cell receptor beta chain was carried out in a study of T cell repertoires in cytomegalovirus infection. On the study more broadly: CMV infection together with matching HLA type was indicated by public TCR beta signatures.

TCRdb analysed the reads with MiXCR anew, one entry per CDR3 protein. The sample holds about 830,000 distinct CDR3 sequences, 30% to 35% seen once. As regards this clonotype: Its specificity is not known.

CDR3 length: 15 residues. CDR1 and CDR2 from the germline V gene are ENHRY and SYGVKD. V lost 5 bases to trimming and J lost 0 bases, with 11 bases between them. This sample comprised cultured CD8+ T cells from PBMCs, obtained from culture after CMV antigen stimulation. The V and J genes are TRBV10-3 and TRBJ2-1; D gene ambiguous. The source is a human donor in good health (CMV status not recorded). Some clones in this sample may be carry-over from other donors' samples. The CDR3 bases are TGTGCCATCAGTAGTAGCCAGAGCTCCTACAATGAGCAGTTCTTC. Protein product: CAISSSQSSYNEQFF.